A selection of T cell receptor beta chains follows, all from one sample in a study of blood T cell repertoires in COVID-19. Assay used: immunoSEQ multiplex PCR; TCRdb lists only in-frame clones, some missing. The sample shows about 43,000 clones, about 90% of them seen only once. The source material was peripheral blood. The receptor set was obtained from an elderly woman with active COVID-19. Both conserved end residues are part of each CDR3. D genes are given only for firm matches. Clone size is given for some rows only: seen once, a few or many times, or a class if the clone is expanded.

TRBJ1-3 TRBV19 NA once TGTGCCAGTAACGAAGGGGCGTTTGGAAACACCATATATTTT CASNEGAFGNTIYF
TRBJ1-2 TRBV24-1 NA NA TGTGCCACCAGTGATTACCCTAGGACGGGGGGCTACACCTTC CATSDYPRTGGYTF
TRBJ1-6 TRBV5-4 NA NA TGTGCCAGCAGCCTGGACAGACGCATTTCACCCCTCCACTTT CASSLDRRISPLHF
TRBJ2-7 TRBV2 TRBD1 NA TGTGCCAGCAGAACCCAGGGGGACGAGCAGTACTTC CASRTQGDEQYF
TRBJ2-2 TRBV18 NA NA TGTGCCAGCTCACAGGCAAGGGAGGACGGGGAGCTGTTTTTT CASSQAREDGELFF
TRBJ2-3 TRBV7-3 TRBD2 NA TGTGCCAGCAGCCCCAAGGGACTAGCGGGGGGAGCAGATACGCAGTATTTT CASSPKGLAGGADTQYF
TRBJ1-6 TRBV10-2 NA NA TGCGCCAGCAGGAGAGGCGGAGGCCGGAATTATAATTCACCCCTCCACTTT CASRRGGGRNYNSPLHF
TRBJ1-5 TRBV5-6 NA once TGTGCCAGCAGCTGGACGGGGGGCAATCAGCCCCAGCATTTT CASSWTGGNQPQHF
TRBJ2-2 TRBV4-3 TRBD2 NA TGCGCCAGCAGCCAAGATGGGCTAGCGGGGGGAGGGGCCGGGGAGCTGTTTTTT CASSQDGLAGGGAGELFF
TRBJ2-5 TRBV16 TRBD2 NA TGTGCCAGCAGCCAATTGGGACGGGGGGAGCAAGAGACCCAGTACTTC CASSQLGRGEQETQYF
TRBJ1-1 TRBV5-5 TRBD1 few TGTGCCAGCAGCGCAAAGACAGGGATCACTGAAGCTTTCTTT CASSAKTGITEAFF
TRBJ2-7 TRBV11-3 TRBD2 NA TGTGCCAGCAGCTTAGTGGCTATAGCGGGGGGAAACTACGAGCAGTACTTC CASSLVAIAGGNYEQYF
TRBJ1-2 TRBV25-1 TRBD1 NA TGTGCCAGCAGTGAATTGGACAGGAACTATGGCTACACCTTC CASSELDRNYGYTF
TRBJ2-3 TRBV28 NA NA TGTGCCAGCAGATCTTATAGCACAGATACGCAGTATTTT CASRSYSTDTQYF
TRBJ2-7 TRBV10-3 TRBD1 few TGTGCCGTTGGACAGGGGTACGAGCAGTACTTC CAVGQGYEQYF
TRBJ1-3 TRBV6-5 NA NA TGTGCCAGCAGGGAGACTCACCACTCTGGAAACACCATATATTTT CASRETHHSGNTIYF
TRBJ2-1 TRBV18 NA NA TGTGCCAGCTCACCACCGAGCGGGCGAGCCAATGAGCAGTTCTTC CASSPPSGRANEQFF
TRBJ1-1 TRBV18 NA once TGTGCCAGCTCACCAATCGCGAGGAACACTGAAGCTTTCTTT CASSPIARNTEAFF
TRBJ2-7 TRBV6-5 NA NA TGTGCCAGCAACTCAGAGAGGGTAAGGGGGGAGCAGTACTTC CASNSERVRGEQYF
TRBJ1-5 TRBV18 NA NA TGTGCCAGCTCATTCAACCCCGAGGCAGGGGATCAGCCCCAGCATTTT CASSFNPEAGDQPQHF
TRBJ1-3 TRBV18 TRBD1 NA TGTGCCAGCTCACCGACAGGGTCTGGAAACACCATATATTTT CASSPTGSGNTIYF
TRBJ1-2 TRBV14 TRBD1 NA TGTGCCAGCAGCCGTGCCACAGGGGCCTATGGCTACACCTTC CASSRATGAYGYTF
TRBJ2-7 TRBV5-6 NA once TGTGCCAGCAGTAGGCGACTGGCACAAAACTCCTACGAGCAGTACTTC CASSRRLAQNSYEQYF
TRBJ1-2 TRBV30 TRBD1 NA TGTGCCTGGAGTAAAACAGGGGTTGGTGGCTACACCTTC CAWSKTGVGGYTF
TRBJ2-3 TRBV6-6 NA once TGTGCCAGCAGCCAACCAGGCGGGCGTGGCACAGATACGCAGTATTTT CASSQPGGRGTDTQYF
TRBJ2-7 TRBV5-1 NA NA TGCGCCAGCAGCTTGGGGCCAGGGTCCTACGAGCAGTACTTC CASSLGPGSYEQYF
TRBJ2-6 TRBV28 NA once TGTGCCAGCAGTCACCAGGGGAAGGGGGCCAACGTCCTGACTTTC CASSHQGKGANVLTF
TRBJ1-1 TRBV7-7 NA NA TGTGCTAGCAGCTTAGCCGGACATACGGACCGCTTTGCTGAAGCTTTCTTT CASSLAGHTDRFAEAFF
TRBJ1-4 TRBV4-1 NA NA TGCGCCAGCAGCCATCTCCAGAGGGGGGGACCCCAAAAACTGTTTTTT CASSHLQRGGPQKLFF
TRBJ1-5 TRBV6-6 NA NA TGTGCCAGCAAACCAAGGGACACCTATCAGCCCCAGCATTTT CASKPRDTYQPQHF
TRBJ2-5 TRBV9 NA NA TGTGCCAGCAGCGTAGCAGGGGCGTCCGAGACCCAGTACTTC CASSVAGASETQYF
TRBJ1-3 TRBV18 TRBD1 NA TGTGCCAGCTCATTGGGACAGAGAGTCGCTGGAAACACCATATATTTT CASSLGQRVAGNTIYF
TRBJ2-2 TRBV6-2/TRBV6-3 TRBD2 once TGTGCCAGCAGTTACCGGGGGGCGAACACCGGGGAGCTGTTTTTT CASSYRGANTGELFF
TRBJ1-4 TRBV9 TRBD1 once TGTGCCAGCAGCGCGGGACAGGGACTTGAAAAACTGTTTTTT CASSAGQGLEKLFF
TRBJ1-4 TRBV5-1 NA once TGCGCCAGCAGCTTGGCTATGGGCAGTGAGGAAAAACTGTTTTTT CASSLAMGSEEKLFF
TRBJ2-1 TRBV30 TRBD2 NA TGTGCCTGGAGCGGGGGGGGCGATGAGCAGTTCTTC CAWSGGGDEQFF
TRBJ2-1 TRBV4-2 TRBD2 once TGTGCCAGCAGCCAAGCACAGGCTAGCGGGGGGGCAGATGAGCAGTTCTTC CASSQAQASGGADEQFF
TRBJ1-6 TRBV2 TRBD1 NA TGTGCCAGCAGTCAGGACAGGGTTAATTCACCCCTCCACTTT CASSQDRVNSPLHF
TRBJ2-3 TRBV27 TRBD2 NA TGTGCCAGCAGTTACCGTAGCGGGGGGACCGGGGATACGCAGTATTTT CASSYRSGGTGDTQYF
TRBJ1-4 TRBV3-1/TRBV3-2 TRBD1 NA TGTGCCAGCAGCTTACGACAGGGGCAAAGTGAAAAACTGTTTTTT CASSLRQGQSEKLFF
TRBJ1-5 TRBV5-5 NA NA TGTGCCAGCAGCTTGACGACGGGTAATCAGCCCCAGCATTTT CASSLTTGNQPQHF
TRBJ1-1 TRBV9 NA NA TGTGCCAGCAGCGTAGAGCTTGGAGGCACTGAAGCTTTCTTT CASSVELGGTEAFF
TRBJ1-1 TRBV7-9 NA NA TGTGCCAGCAGCTTAGGATCGGGGAAGGCTGAAGCTTTCTTT CASSLGSGKAEAFF
TRBJ2-2 TRBV5-4 NA NA TGTGCCAGCAGTTTGCCGACAGGGAACACCGGGGAGCTGTTTTTT CASSLPTGNTGELFF
TRBJ2-5 TRBV5-1 TRBD2 NA TGCGCCAGCACGGACGGGGGGGAAGAGACCCAGTACTTC CASTDGGEETQYF
TRBJ1-2 TRBV19 TRBD1 NA TGTGCCAGTAGTTCTAGGACAGGGTCAACCTCCTATGGCTACACCTTC CASSSRTGSTSYGYTF
TRBJ2-3 TRBV14 TRBD1 NA TGTGCCAGCAGCCGTCATACAGGGGGAGTCACAGATACGCAGTATTTT CASSRHTGGVTDTQYF
TRBJ2-7 TRBV5-4 TRBD1 NA TGTGCCAGCAGCAACCGGGACAGTTCCTACGAGCAGTACTTC CASSNRDSSYEQYF
TRBJ2-3 TRBV28 NA NA TGTGCCAGCAGGAATACAGGCACAGATACGCAGTATTTT CASRNTGTDTQYF
TRBJ1-6 TRBV7-2 NA NA TGTGCCAGCAGCGGGAGGGCGCTGAATTCACCCCTCCACTTT CASSGRALNSPLHF
TRBJ2-1 TRBV6-6 TRBD2 NA TGTGCCAGCAGTATCCGGGGGGGGGCCCTTCCTGAGCAGTTCTTC CASSIRGGALPEQFF
TRBJ2-4 TRBV27 NA NA TGTGCCAGCAGTTTAGGGCAGCCCTTTACCTCCAAAAACATTCAGTACTTC CASSLGQPFTSKNIQYF
TRBJ1-5 TRBV6-5 NA NA TGTGCCAGCAGGGAGACCACAGGGTCCCCCCAGCATTTT CASRETTGSPQHF
TRBJ2-1 TRBV5-1 NA NA TGCGCCAGCAGCTTGGAACCTAACAATGAGCAGTTCTTC CASSLEPNNEQFF
TRBJ1-1 TRBV5-6 TRBD1 NA TGTGCCAGCAGCGGGGACAGGGGTGGCACTGAAGCTTTCTTT CASSGDRGGTEAFF
TRBJ2-3 TRBV5-1 TRBD2 NA TGCGCCAGCAGCCTACAAGCGGGGGGGCTCGATACGCAGTATTTT CASSLQAGGLDTQYF
TRBJ2-2 TRBV7-2 TRBD2 NA TGTGCCAGCAGCTTAACAAGCGGGGGGTACACCGGGGAGCTGTTTTTT CASSLTSGGYTGELFF
TRBJ2-7 TRBV12-3/TRBV12-4 NA NA TGTGCCAGCAGCCCGGGTTCTTCCGAGCAGTACTTC CASSPGSSEQYF
TRBJ2-2 TRBV12-3/TRBV12-4 NA NA TGTGCCAGCAGTCCGGAGACCGGGGAGCTGTTTTTT CASSPETGELFF